The 31 T cell receptor beta chains presented below share a single source sample, sequenced in a study of blood T cell repertoires in COVID-19. Assay: immunoSEQ multiplex PCR; the TCRdb copy retains only in-frame clones and omits some. The repertoire includes about 330,000 clones, approximately 89% of them detected once, and less than 5.5% sits in the top ten. The sample consisted of PBMCs or T cells enriched from blood (not recorded which). The receptors stem from a man in his thirties or forties who had recovered from COVID-19.

This chain joins TRBV6-1 and TRBJ1-2; 9 positions match TRBD1. Germline V lookup: CDR1 MNHNS, CDR2 SASEGT. V dropped 3 bases and J dropped 7; count of bases not matched to a gene: 3. The CDR3 has 13 amino acids. In DNA, the CDR3 is TGTGCCAGCAGTGAGGGGACAGGGCTTGGCTACACCTTC. This encodes CASSEGTGLGYTF.

This clone is a singleton in its sample. J is TRBJ2-7 and V is TRBV6-5; D is undetermined. Trimming cost V 7 bases and J 1 base, with 11 bases left between them. The CDR3 loop spans 13 amino acids. Germline loops: CDR1 MNHEY, CDR2 SVGAGI. CDR3 coding DNA: TGTGCCAGCAACCTCCCAGGATCCTACGAGCAGTACTTC. Translated, it gives CASNLPGSYEQYF.

This rearrangement joins TRBV7-9 to TRBJ2-7; 8 bases match TRBD1. This CDR3 region has 12 residues. Trimming removed 6 bases from V and 6 bases from J; junction bases left unmatched: 4. Germline V gene lookup returns CDR1 SEHNR and CDR2 FQNEAQ (reference sequence). CDR3 protein: CASRLDRGEQYF. The CDR3 bases are TGTGCCAGCAGGCTAGACAGGGGCGAGCAGTACTTC.

This chain connects TRBV9 to TRBJ2-1; possibly TRBD1 for D (6 bases). Trimming removed 3 bases at V and 4 bases at J, with 26 bases between. Per germline, CDR1 SGDLS and CDR2 YYNGEE. This CDR3 has 19 residues. CDR3 region: CASSAPGTAVTDRYNEQFF. The CDR3 DNA reads TGTGCCAGCAGCGCCCCCGGGACCGCGGTCACCGACAGGTACAATGAGCAGTTCTTC.

This chain links TRBV24-1 with TRBJ2-2; D may be TRBD2 (6 bases). Germline CDR1 is KGHDR and CDR2 is SFDVKD. CDR3 length equals 15 residues. Trimming removed 2 bases at V and 5 bases at J, with 11 bases between. CDR3 amino acids: CATSDWASVTGELFF. For the CDR3, the DNA is TGTGCCACCAGTGATTGGGCTAGCGTGACCGGGGAGCTGTTTTTT.

The gene calls are TRBV6-5 and TRBJ2-5, with D uncertain. Trimming stripped 6 bases from V and 5 bases from J, with 13 bases between. CDR1 MNHEY and CDR2 SVGAGI come from the germline V gene. The length of the CDR3 is 13 residues. CDR3 bases: TGTGCCAGCAGGGTGGCGGCATACGAGACCCAGTACTTC. This gives the protein CASRVAAYETQYF.

J is TRBJ2-5 and V is TRBV7-2; possibly TRBD2 for D (5 bases). V lost 3 bases to trimming and J lost 0 bases, with 14 bases between them. Per the germline V gene, CDR1 is SGHTA and CDR2 is FQGNSA. The CDR3 runs 16 residues. The CDR3 spells CASSFSLRANQETQYF. In DNA form, the CDR3 reads TGTGCCAGCAGCTTCTCCTTGAGGGCTAACCAAGAGACCCAGTACTTC.

The chain uses TRBV30 and TRBJ1-5; TRBD1 aligns across 7 bases. V was clipped by 4 bases and J by 3 bases; unmatched bases: 15. CDR1 and CDR2 from the germline V gene are GTSNPN and SVGIG (reference sequence). The CDR3 runs to 17 residues. The CDR3 protein is CAWIRFEGQVFNQPQHF. CDR3 coding DNA: TGTGCCTGGATCCGGTTTGAAGGACAGGTCTTCAATCAGCCCCAGCATTTT.

The chain uses TRBV5-1 and TRBJ2-5; possible D gene TRBD1, 6 bases. This CDR3 region has 15 residues. Trimming removed 0 bases at V and 3 bases at J, with 12 bases between. Germline CDR1 and CDR2: SGHRS and YFSETQ. The CDR3 sequence: CASSLAGVGEETQYF. As DNA, the CDR3 is TGCGCCAGCAGCTTGGCAGGGGTGGGCGAAGAGACCCAGTACTTC. Variable domain in full (rest from reference TRBV5-1 and TRBJ2-5): KAGVTQTPRYLIKTRGQQVTLSCSPISGHRSVSWYQQTPGQGLQFLFEYFSETQRNKGNFPGRFSGRQFSNSRSEMNVSTLELGDSALYLCASSLAGVGEETQYFGPGTRLLVL.

In this sample, this clone turned up a few times. The chain recombines TRBV27 with TRBJ1-6, with D perhaps matching TRBD1 (5 bases). Germline CDR1 is MNHEY and CDR2 is SMNVEV (reference sequence). Trimming pared 5 bases from V and 8 bases from J, leaving 19 bases between. The CDR3 has 16 residues. CDR3 sequence reads: CASSPLGGARDSPLHF. CDR3 nucleotide sequence: TGTGCCAGCAGTCCCCTTGGAGGGGCTAGGGATTCACCCCTCCACTTT.

The chain combines TRBV5-1 with TRBJ2-3; maybe TRBD2 (6 bases). Germline V CDR1 and CDR2: SGHRS, YFSETQ. V was clipped by 6 bases and J by 1 base, with 9 bases between them. The CDR3 consists of 13 residues. CDR3 nucleotide sequence: TGCGCCAGCATGGGCGGGGGCACAGATACGCAGTATTTT. It codes for CASMGGGTDTQYF.

This chain uses TRBV10-3 with TRBJ2-3; the D gene is possibly TRBD2 (5 bases). Germline V gene lookup returns CDR1 ENHRY and CDR2 SYGVKD. The V end was cut by 0 bases, the J end by 0 bases, with 7 bases between. The CDR3 spans 15 residues. The CDR3, as DNA: TGTGCCATCAGTGAGTCACTAGGGAGCACAGATACGCAGTATTTT. Protein sequence: CAISESLGSTDTQYF.

The chain joins TRBV6-1 to TRBJ1-5; D remains unclear. This CDR3 is built from 12 residues. Germline values: CDR1 MNHNS, CDR2 SASEGT. Trimming stripped 3 bases from V and 6 bases from J, with 6 bases between. The CDR3 loop reads CASSEGSQPQHF. The DNA for the CDR3 is TGTGCCAGCAGTGAGGGGAGTCAGCCCCAGCATTTT.

The V and J genes are TRBV11-2 and TRBJ1-5; a weak D match, TRBD1 (6 bases). The CDR3 consists of 17 residues. Germline assignment: CDR1 SGHAT and CDR2 FQNNGV. Trimming removed 1 base at V and 0 bases at J, with 13 bases between. The DNA of the CDR3 is TGTGCCAGCAGCTTAGTGGGCAGGGGTAATAGCAATCAGCCCCAGCATTTT. Amino acid sequence: CASSLVGRGNSNQPQHF.

The V call is TRBV7-3, the J call TRBJ2-5; possibly TRBD2 for D (6 bases). Germline CDR1 reads SGHTA; CDR2 reads FQGTGA. Trimming stripped 2 bases from V and 5 bases from J, with 12 bases between. This CDR3 is built from 14 residues. CDR3 nucleotide sequence: TGTGCCAGCAGCTTACGACCGGGAGTGGAGACCCAGTACTTC. Protein: CASSLRPGVETQYF.

The V and J genes are TRBV9 and TRBJ1-2; 7 bases agree with TRBD1. The CDR3 extends over 14 amino acids. V shed 0 bases, J shed 5 bases, and the junction held 4 bases outside the gene matches. CDR1 and CDR2 (germline): SGDLS, YYNGEE. CDR3 coding DNA: TGTGCCAGCAGCGTAGGAGGGGGCTGGTATGGCTACACCTTC. Translated, it gives CASSVGGGWYGYTF.

The rearrangement links TRBV10-1 to TRBJ1-1; weak D call: TRBD1 (6 bases). This CDR3 spans 11 amino acids. The germline gives CDR1 WNHNN, CDR2 SYGVQD (reference sequence). V lost 2 bases and J 8 bases, leaving 6 bases between the germline ends. CDR3 sequence reads: CASSEGGEAFF. CDR3 DNA: TGCGCCAGCAGTGAGGGGGGCGAAGCTTTCTTT.

This clone was recorded once. The germline gene is not matched at one end of the junction; a read error may be the cause. V usage is TRBV19 and J usage is TRBJ1-3; tentatively, D is TRBD1 (5 bases). The V gene's germline CDR1 is LNHDA and CDR2 SQIVND (reference sequence). The CDR3 totals 11 residues. CDR3 sequence (DNA): TGTGCCAGTACCGGCCCGGGACTTTGGCATTTT. Protein sequence: CASTGPGLWHF.

The V and J genes are TRBV5-1 and TRBJ2-5; 7 positions agree with TRBD1. V lost 0 bases to trimming and J lost 2 bases; unmatched junction nucleotides: 4. This CDR3 has 15 amino acids. Germline lookup yields CDR1 SGHRS and CDR2 YFSETQ. CDR3 in amino acids: CASSLGQGEQETQYF. The CDR3 DNA reads as TGCGCCAGCAGCTTGGGACAGGGAGAGCAAGAGACCCAGTACTTC.

The chain joins TRBV5-1 to TRBJ2-1; 9 bases match TRBD1. The V segment lost 4 bases and the J segment 5 bases; nucleotides outside the gene matches: 13. Per the germline V gene, CDR1 is SGHRS and CDR2 is YFSETQ. This CDR3 comprises 17 residues. DNA for the CDR3: TGCGCCAGCAGCCGGGTGGCTAGGGGACAGGGAGACAATGAGCAGTTCTTC. Translating it yields CASSRVARGQGDNEQFF.

The genes are TRBV5-1 and TRBJ2-1, with D possibly TRBD1 on 7 matching bases. The germline V gene encodes CDR1 SGHRS and CDR2 YFSETQ. The CDR3 runs to 14 residues. The V and J ends lost 4 bases and 2 bases respectively, with 10 bases between them. The CDR3 is CASSGGGPYNEQFF. The DNA of the CDR3 is TGCGCCAGCAGCGGAGGGGGCCCCTACAATGAGCAGTTCTTC.

CDR3 sequence (DNA): TGTGCCAGCAGTAATACAGCTCACAGCTCCTACGAGCAGTACTTC. As protein: CASSNTAHSSYEQYF. This chain joins TRBV25-1 and TRBJ2-7; no definite D call. Trimming removed 5 bases at V and 0 bases at J, with 14 bases between. Germline CDR1 is MGHDK and CDR2 is SYGVNS. There are 15 residues in the CDR3.

The CDR3: CASLRRGLSSTDTQYF. CDR3 DNA: TGTGCCAGCCTCAGGAGGGGGCTCTCCTCAACGGATACGCAGTATTTT. V is TRBV5-6 and J is TRBJ2-3; a weak D match, TRBD1 (7 bases). The CDR3 is made up of 16 amino acids. Germline V gives CDR1 SGHDT, CDR2 YYEEEE. V was cut by 7 bases and J by 6 bases, with 24 bases left in between. The full variable domain, with the rest looked up from reference TRBV5-6 and TRBJ2-3, is DAGVTQSPTHLIKTRGQQVTLRCSPKSGHDTVSWYQQALGQGPQFIFQYYEEEERQRGNFPDRFSGHQFPNYSSELNVNALLLGDSALYLCASLRRGLSSTDTQYFGPGTRLTVL.

This chain uses TRBV15 with TRBJ2-5; no clear D. The CDR3 has 13 residues. V lost 3 bases and J lost 4, with 9 bases in between. Germline-derived CDR1 and CDR2 are LNHNV and YYDKDF (reference sequence). Written as DNA, the CDR3 is TGTGCCACCAGCAGGGCCAAGCGAGAGACCCAGTACTTC. Encoded protein: CATSRAKRETQYF.

J is TRBJ1-1 and V is TRBV15, with TRBD1 identical over 8 bases. Trimming at V came to 8 bases and at J to 4 bases, leaving 9 bases not matched to a gene. Per the germline V gene, CDR1 is LNHNV and CDR2 is YYDKDF (reference sequence). This CDR3 comprises 14 residues. Written as DNA, the CDR3 is TGTGCCACCCGGACAGGGAGGGTCGGCACTGAAGCTTTCTTT. It codes for CATRTGRVGTEAFF.

With respect to this clone: Germline is not matched at one junction end, which may reflect a read error. The V gene is TRBV5-1, the J gene TRBJ1-1; 7 nucleotides align to TRBD1. This CDR3 has 16 amino acids. Germline V lookup: CDR1 SGHRS, CDR2 YFSETQ. CDR3 sequence reads: CASSFQGTGTAAQQGF. CDR3 in DNA: TGCGCCAGCAGCTTCCAGGGGACCGGGACAGCCGCCCAGCAGGGCTTT.

The genes are TRBV30 and TRBJ1-1; possible D gene TRBD1, 5 bases. Looked up from germline, CDR1 is GTSNPN and CDR2 is SVGIG (reference sequence). The CDR3 consists of 13 residues. Trimming shortened V by 0 bases and J by 4 bases, and 9 bases separated the two germline ends. The CDR3 loop reads CAWSVLRGTEAFF. The DNA of the CDR3 is TGTGCCTGGAGTGTACTAAGGGGCACTGAAGCTTTCTTT.

CDR3 amino acids: CASRDYPSSYEQYF. For the CDR3, the DNA is TGTGCCAGCAGGGACTACCCGAGCTCCTACGAGCAGTACTTC. The chain couples TRBV28 to TRBJ2-7, with a possible D match to TRBD2 (6 bases). CDR1 and CDR2 from the germline V gene are MDHEN and SYDVKM. The CDR3 has 14 amino acids. V lost 6 bases to trimming and J lost 0 bases, with 12 bases between them.

The V call is TRBV4-1, the J call TRBJ2-2, with 7 bases that match TRBD2. Trimming cost V 2 bases and J 1 base; bases outside gene matches: 7. The CDR3 is 17 amino acids. Germline V lookup: CDR1 MGHRA, CDR2 YSYEKL. The CDR3: CASSQPLKRGNTGELFF. CDR3 nucleotides: TGCGCCAGCAGCCAACCCCTAAAGCGGGGGAACACCGGGGAGCTGTTTTTT.

The V gene is TRBV11-2, the J gene TRBJ1-5; 7 bases map to TRBD1. Germline assignment: CDR1 SGHAT and CDR2 FQNNGV. After removal of 0 bases from V and 8 bases from J, the junction contained 7 bases not matched to a gene. The CDR3 consists of 15 residues. The CDR3 sequence: CASSLEDRPAEPQHF. The DNA of the CDR3 is TGTGCCAGCAGCTTAGAGGACAGGCCTGCGGAGCCCCAGCATTTT.

This clone came up a few times. The chain is built from TRBV10-1 and TRBJ2-7; TRBD2 matches at 10 bases. V lost 5 bases to trimming and J lost 0 bases; unmatched junction nucleotides: 7. Per the germline V gene, CDR1 is WNHNN and CDR2 is SYGVQD (reference sequence). The CDR3 has 16 residues. CDR3 sequence: CASSPSGTSDSYEQYF. DNA for the CDR3: TGCGCCAGCAGTCCCTCCGGGACTAGCGACTCCTACGAGCAGTACTTC.